These 18 T cell receptor beta chains originate from one sample sequenced in a study of CD8 T cells in Susac syndrome. With random hexamers, reverse transcription was performed on 0.5 to 1 ug of RNA. TCRdb called the immunoSEQ multiplex PCR reads again in MiXCR, with one record for every CDR3 protein. The table records 200,000 or so distinct CDR3 sequences, around 95% of them present only once. Sequencing was performed on CD4+ T cells from PBMCs. The receptors here all came from a human donor with Susac syndrome.

V is TRBV18 and J is TRBJ1-2; the D gene is possibly TRBD1 (5 bases). The ends were cut back, 2 bases at V and 3 bases at J, with 16 bases in the middle. CDR1 is KGHSH, CDR2 LQKENI, per germline. The CDR3 length is 16 residues. The CDR3 is CASSPLQGTGDYGYTF. The CDR3 DNA follows: TGTGCCAGCTCACCATTGCAGGGTACGGGCGACTATGGCTACACCTTC.

The CDR3 DNA sequence: TGTGCCAGCAGCCAAGACAGGGGGCAAGAGACCCAGTACTTC. Translating it yields CASSQDRGQETQYF. V and J are TRBV14 and TRBJ2-5; 7 bases fit TRBD1. CDR1 is SGHDN, CDR2 FVKESK, per germline. V lost 0 bases, J lost 2 bases, and 0 bases stayed unmatched. The CDR3 loop spans 14 amino acids.

The sample holds one count of this clonotype. DNA of the CDR3: TGTGCCTGGAGGGTCGTTGGCCCTGGGGCCAACGTCCTGACTTTC. This encodes CAWRVVGPGANVLTF. The chain has TRBV30 and TRBJ2-6; D gene ambiguous. V gave up 3 bases and J gave up 2 bases, with 11 bases separating them. Germline V CDR1 and CDR2: GTSNPN, SVGIG (reference sequence). This CDR3 contains 15 residues.

The chain has TRBV20-1 and TRBJ2-3; 10 bases align to TRBD2. The CDR3 is 15 amino acids. Germline V gene data show CDR1 as DFQATT and CDR2 as SNEGSKA (reference sequence). Germline trimming cut 2 bases from V and 5 bases from J; bases unmatched to any gene: 7. The CDR3 sequence is CSARPNSGGLDTQYF. The CDR3 DNA reads as TGCAGTGCTAGACCAAATAGCGGGGGGTTAGATACGCAGTATTTT.

The V call is TRBV14, the J call TRBJ2-5; 7 bases map to TRBD1. V lost 4 bases and J lost 1; bases outside the gene matches: 9. This CDR3 contains 16 residues. Per the germline V gene, CDR1 is SGHDN and CDR2 is FVKESK. CDR3 sequence (DNA): TGTGCCAGCAGCCTCATCATCCGACAGGGCCAAGAGACCCAGTACTTC. Its protein is CASSLIIRQGQETQYF.

The V and J genes are TRBV13 and TRBJ2-6, with D possibly being TRBD1 (6 bases). Germline loops: CDR1 PRHDT, CDR2 FYEKMQ (reference sequence). The CDR3 totals 14 residues. Between the trimmed V and J ends, which lost 6 bases and 4 bases, there was a span of 10 bases. This CDR3 reads CASSTGIGANVLTF. Here the CDR3 DNA reads TGTGCCAGCAGTACAGGGATCGGGGCCAACGTCCTGACTTTC.

This sequence joins TRBV19 and TRBJ2-2; possibly TRBD1 for D (5 bases). CDR3 length: 12 amino acids. Per germline, CDR1 LNHDA and CDR2 SQIVND (reference sequence). Trimming pared 6 bases from V and 10 bases from J, leaving 12 bases between. As DNA, the CDR3 is TGTGCCAGTAGGGGGCCCCCATCGGAGCTGTTTTTT. This gives the protein CASRGPPSELFF.

The chain employs TRBV7-9 and TRBJ2-3; no reliable D call. The germline V gene has CDR1 SEHNR and CDR2 FQNEAQ (reference sequence). The V and J ends lost 5 bases and 7 bases respectively, with 13 bases between them. The CDR3 length is 13 residues. Here the CDR3 DNA reads TGTGCCAGCAGCGAGGCCTCATCAAATACGCAGTATTTT. Translating gives CASSEASSNTQYF.

The chain recombines TRBV7-9 with TRBJ1-2; D might be TRBD1 (5 bases). V dropped 1 base and J dropped 5 bases, with 14 bases sitting between them. The germline gives CDR1 SEHNR, CDR2 FQNEAQ (reference sequence). The CDR3 has 15 residues. The CDR3 sequence is CASSLVLATAYGYTF. CDR3 DNA sequence: TGTGCCAGCAGCTTAGTTCTAGCGACAGCTTATGGCTACACCTTC.

This clonotype was observed a single time. This chain joins TRBV6-6 and TRBJ2-3; 11 bases map to TRBD1. The V gene end was trimmed by 5 bases and the J gene end by 4 bases; junction bases not matched to a gene: 2. Germline assignment: CDR1 MNHNY and CDR2 SVGAGI (reference sequence). The CDR3 spans 14 residues. The CDR3 is CASSEDRGPDTQYF. The CDR3 region has the DNA TGTGCCAGCAGTGAGGACAGGGGGCCAGATACGCAGTATTTT.

The genes are TRBV20-1 and TRBJ2-3; 10 nucleotides agree with TRBD2. V lost 5 bases and J lost 4; bases outside the gene matches: 6. Germline-derived CDR1 and CDR2 are DFQATT and SNEGSKA (reference sequence). The CDR3 spans 14 residues. In DNA, the CDR3 is TGCAGTGCTCCCGCTACTAGCGGGGCAGATACGCAGTATTTT. This translates into CSAPATSGADTQYF.

This clonotype appeared once. V is TRBV7-8 and J is TRBJ1-2; D is ambiguous. The V and J ends lost 1 base and 4 bases respectively, with 10 bases between them. The CDR3 is 14 amino acids. The V gene's germline CDR1 is SGHVS and CDR2 FQNEAQ. CDR3 nucleotide sequence: TGTGCCAGCAGCTTAGGTAGCACTGCCTATGGCTACACCTTC. Translation: CASSLGSTAYGYTF. The full variable domain, its missing parts supplied by reference TRBV7-8 and TRBJ1-2, is GAGVSQSPRYKVAKRGQDVALRCDPISGHVSLFWYQQALGQGPEFLTYFQNEAQLDKSGLPSDRFFAERPEGSVSTLKIQRTQQEDSAVYLCASSLGSTAYGYTFGSGTRLTVV.

V usage is TRBV30 and J usage is TRBJ1-2, with 9 positions matching TRBD1. Germline V CDR1 and CDR2: GTSNPN, SVGIG (reference sequence). This CDR3 region has 15 residues. V dropped 4 bases and J dropped 2; count of bases not matched to a gene: 8. The CDR3 loop reads CAWIRTGAANYGYTF. CDR3 bases: TGTGCCTGGATCCGGACAGGGGCGGCGAACTATGGCTACACCTTC.

About this clonotype itself: One junction end disagrees with the germline gene, perhaps due to a read error. The chain combines TRBV29-1 with TRBJ2-7; 9 bases map to TRBD1. Per the germline V gene, CDR1 is SQVTM and CDR2 is ANQGSEA. This CDR3 has 13 amino acids. CDR3 DNA sequence: TGCAGCGCTGAAGGGACAGGGTTCTACGAGCAGTACTTC. Protein product: CSAEGTGFYEQYF.

V gene TRBV3-1 combines with J gene TRBJ2-5; D remains ambiguous. The V and J ends lost 1 base and 0 bases respectively, with 9 bases between them. Germline V gene data show CDR1 as LGHDT and CDR2 as YNNKEL (reference sequence). The CDR3 totals 15 residues. The CDR3 region is CASSQALLHQETQYF. CDR3 coding DNA: TGTGCCAGCAGCCAAGCCCTGCTACACCAAGAGACCCAGTACTTC.

The chain has TRBV12-3 or TRBV12-4 and TRBJ1-2; weak D call: TRBD1 (6 bases). The length of the CDR3 is 15 residues. The V end was cut by 8 bases, the J end by 3 bases, with 19 bases between. This chain's CDR3 is CASDDPTGQYYGYTF. In nucleotides, the CDR3 is TGTGCCAGCGACGACCCAACAGGGCAATACTATGGCTACACCTTC.

This chain links TRBV20-1 with TRBJ1-4; 10 nucleotides match TRBD1. The CDR3 is 13 residues long. Losses at the gene ends were 3 bases for V and 6 bases for J; bases not matched to a gene: 1. Germline CDR1 and CDR2: DFQATT and SNEGSKA (reference sequence). CDR3 amino acids: CSASGTGDEKLFF. For the CDR3, the DNA is TGCAGTGCTAGCGGGACAGGGGATGAAAAACTGTTTTTT.

This clonotype came up once. The chain links TRBV5-4 to TRBJ2-5, with D possibly being TRBD1 (6 bases). Trimming removed 5 bases from V and 3 bases from J, with 14 bases in between. Germline lookup yields CDR1 SGHNT and CDR2 YYREEE (reference sequence). The CDR3 loop spans 14 amino acids. CDR3 residues: CASRQRDTEETQYF. The CDR3 DNA is TGTGCCAGCAGACAACGGGACACAGAAGAGACCCAGTACTTC. The whole variable domain, filled in from reference TRBV5-4 and TRBJ2-5, reads ETGVTQSPTHLIKTRGQQVTLRCSSQSGHNTVSWYQQALGQGPQFIFQYYREEENGRGNFPPRFSGLQFPNYSSELNVNALELDDSALYLCASRQRDTEETQYFGPGTRLLVL.